The clone carrying this T cell receptor beta chain was counted once. TCRdb's copy holds only in-frame clones and misses some; the assay was immunoSEQ multiplex PCR. Of over 15,000 clones listed, 80% to 90% are singletons. This record belongs to a study of somatic mutations in cytotoxic T cells in rheumatoid arthritis. V gave up 4 bases and J gave up 3 bases, with 5 bases separating them. The CDR3 is 11 residues long. Germline assignment: CDR1 SGHRS and CDR2 YFSETQ. The receptor's source is an adult with rheumatoid arthritis. The specimen was CD8+ T cells sorted from blood. V is TRBV5-1 and J is TRBJ2-7; D remains ambiguous. CDR3 in amino acids: CASSDHYEQYF. The CDR3 nucleotides are TGCGCCAGCAGCGACCACTACGAGCAGTACTTC.